These 25 T cell receptor beta chains came from one sample sequenced in a study of T cells in AML relapse after transplant. A modified RACE PCR on RNA, not multiplex PCR, amplified the TCR chains. From the PCR reads, TCRdb called clonotypes with MiXCR, one entry per CDR3 protein. There are about 1,400 distinct CDR3 sequences in the sample; 6.6% occur only once, and about 50% lies in the top ten. The sequencing here drew on bone marrow, either the whole sample or a sorted T cell fraction (not recorded which), taken in complete remission. These receptors were obtained from a human donor who had a stem cell transplant for acute myeloid leukemia. These T cells may partly come from the graft donor.

This clonotype ranks as medium-sized (0.01 to 0.1%). This chain joins TRBV20-1 and TRBJ1-5, with D perhaps matching TRBD1 (5 bases). Per the germline V gene, CDR1 is DFQATT and CDR2 is SNEGSKA (reference sequence). The V gene lost 4 bases and the J gene lost 7 bases, with 11 bases spanning the gap. The length of the CDR3 is 12 residues. The CDR3 coding sequence is TGCAGTGCTACTAAGCGGGGCCAGCCCCAGCATTTT. Its translation: CSATKRGQPQHF.

Relative to its sample, this clonotype is medium-sized. CDR3 coding DNA: TGTGCCAGCAGCCCGGACAGCAACTATGGCTACACCTTC. Protein product: CASSPDSNYGYTF. The gene calls are TRBV7-6 and TRBJ1-2, with a tentative D call TRBD1 (6 bases). The V gene lost 5 bases and the J gene lost 2 bases, with 9 bases spanning the gap. Germline CDR1 reads SGHVS; CDR2 reads FNYEAQ. The CDR3 extends over 13 amino acids.

The chain combines TRBV30 with TRBJ1-5; no firm D call. This CDR3 has 13 amino acids. Trimming stripped 0 bases from V and 4 bases from J, with 7 bases between. Germline V lookup: CDR1 GTSNPN, CDR2 SVGIG (reference sequence). CDR3: CAWSVRANQPQHF. CDR3 nucleotides: TGTGCCTGGAGTGTAAGAGCAAATCAGCCCCAGCATTTT.

This clonotype is termed medium-sized (0.01 to 0.1%). The CDR3 reads CAAVPSGTLSGNTIYF. CDR3 DNA sequence: TGTGCCGCCGTGCCCTCTGGGACACTCTCTGGAAACACCATATATTTT. This sequence joins TRBV10-3 and TRBJ1-3, with D possibly TRBD1 on 6 matching bases. Germline V gives CDR1 ENHRY, CDR2 SYGVKD. The CDR3 covers 16 residues. Trimming took off 11 bases at V and 0 bases at J, with 20 bases between the two ends.

This clonotype is deemed medium-sized. V gene TRBV12-3 or TRBV12-4 combines with J gene TRBJ2-7, with D perhaps matching TRBD2 (5 bases). V lost 6 bases to trimming and J lost 4 bases, with 13 bases between them. The CDR3 consists of 13 residues. CDR3 nucleotides: TGTGCCAGCAGCACGAGGACGGGGTACGAGCAGTACTTC. Amino acid sequence: CASSTRTGYEQYF.

By sample fraction, this clonotype is medium-sized. The chain joins TRBV4-2 to TRBJ2-5, with D tentatively TRBD2 (5 bases). The CDR3 loop spans 16 amino acids. V was cut by 1 base and J by 2 bases, with 14 bases left in between. Germline-derived CDR1 and CDR2 are LGHNA and YNFKEQ. The CDR3 reads CASSQGGRKPQETQYF. CDR3 sequence (DNA): TGTGCCAGCAGCCAAGGAGGGCGGAAACCACAAGAGACCCAGTACTTC.

By share of the sample, this clonotype is medium-sized. The V gene is TRBV5-5, the J gene TRBJ2-1; 10 positions match TRBD1. The CDR3 length is 14 residues. Unmatched junction bases numbered 6, after V lost 4 bases and J lost 8 bases. The V gene's germline CDR1 is SGHKS and CDR2 YYEKEE (reference sequence). CDR3 in amino acids: CASSPGTGDHEQFF. CDR3 nucleotides: TGTGCCAGCAGCCCCGGGACAGGGGACCATGAGCAGTTCTTC.

This clonotype appeared many times. The genes are TRBV7-2 and TRBJ2-7; 8 nucleotides agree with TRBD1. The V gene end was trimmed by 5 bases and the J gene end by 6 bases; junction bases not matched to a gene: 9. The CDR3 runs 14 residues. Germline V gene data show CDR1 as SGHTA and CDR2 as FQGNSA. Here the CDR3 reads CASSRRDTGGEQYF. CDR3 nucleotides: TGTGCCAGCAGCCGACGGGACACAGGGGGCGAGCAGTACTTC. The full variable domain, in which reference TRBV7-2 and TRBJ2-7 provide the parts outside the CDR3, is GAGVSQSPSNKVTEKGKDVELRCDPISGHTALYWYRQSLGQGLEFLIYFQGNSAPDKSGLPSDRFSAERTGGSVSTLTIQRTQQEDSAVYLCASSRRDTGGEQYFGPGTRLTVT.

This clonotype is medium-sized in the sample. J is TRBJ1-2 and V is TRBV5-5; D uncertain. This CDR3 has 13 residues. In germline, CDR1 is SGHKS, CDR2 YYEKEE (reference sequence). V shed 0 bases and J shed 8 bases, with 11 bases lying between them. The CDR3 sequence: CASSLDPMGGYTF. The DNA of the CDR3 is TGTGCCAGCAGCTTGGATCCTATGGGGGGCTACACCTTC.

This clonotype is judged medium-sized. The chain carries TRBV20-1 and TRBJ2-2, with D perhaps TRBD2 (7 bases). Trimming left V 0 bases short and J 3 bases short, with 11 bases between. Per germline, CDR1 DFQATT and CDR2 SNEGSKA (reference sequence). CDR3 length: 15 residues. The CDR3 DNA sequence: TGCAGTGCTAGAGATGGAGGGGGGGACACCGGGGAGCTGTTTTTT. This gives the protein CSARDGGGDTGELFF.

By its share, this clonotype is large. The gene calls are TRBV6-5 and TRBJ1-6; TRBD1 aligns across 11 bases. With 6 bases clipped from V and 11 bases from J, the junction kept 6 bases outside the gene matches. Germline V gene lookup returns CDR1 MNHEY and CDR2 SVGAGI. The CDR3 is made up of 14 amino acids. CDR3 sequence: CASRPGQGGTPLHF. The CDR3 DNA is TGTGCCAGCAGACCGGGACAGGGGGGCACACCCCTCCACTTT.

This clonotype is termed medium-sized. The chain employs TRBV9 and TRBJ2-1; 9 positions agree with TRBD2. Per germline, CDR1 SGDLS and CDR2 YYNGEE. V gave up 3 bases and J gave up 5 bases; unmatched junction bases: 6. The CDR3 loop spans 15 amino acids. This chain's CDR3 is CASSAGTSFDNEQFF. In nucleotides, the CDR3 is TGTGCCAGCAGCGCCGGGACTAGCTTTGACAATGAGCAGTTCTTC.

This clonotype counts as medium-sized. The V gene is TRBV5-1, the J gene TRBJ1-1; 8 bases are a match to TRBD1. CDR1 and CDR2 (germline): SGHRS, YFSETQ. The CDR3 runs 14 residues. V lost 4 bases to trimming and J lost 5 bases; unmatched junction nucleotides: 7. CDR3: CASSGQTGGTEAFF. Written as DNA, the CDR3 is TGCGCCAGCAGCGGGCAAACAGGGGGGACTGAAGCTTTCTTT. Full variable domain (missing parts from reference TRBV5-1 and TRBJ1-1): KAGVTQTPRYLIKTRGQQVTLSCSPISGHRSVSWYQQTPGQGLQFLFEYFSETQRNKGNFPGRFSGRQFSNSRSEMNVSTLELGDSALYLCASSGQTGGTEAFFGQGTRLTVV.

This clonotype is labeled medium-sized. V gene TRBV5-1 combines with J gene TRBJ2-7; 9 positions match TRBD1. Germline-derived CDR1 and CDR2 are SGHRS and YFSETQ. The CDR3 runs to 15 residues. Trimming at V came to 4 bases and at J to 7 bases, leaving 12 bases not matched to a gene. CDR3 protein: CASSVTGGGMGEQYF. The CDR3 DNA follows: TGCGCCAGCAGCGTGACAGGGGGAGGTATGGGGGAGCAGTACTTC.

In its sample, this clonotype is medium-sized. This sequence joins TRBV2 and TRBJ1-5; D not resolved. Trimming removed 7 bases from V and 8 bases from J, with 15 bases in between. Germline loops: CDR1 SNHLY, CDR2 FYNNEI. The CDR3 spans 13 residues. This chain's CDR3 is CASNMGSLKPQHF. The CDR3 DNA reads as TGTGCCAGCAATATGGGTAGCCTAAAGCCCCAGCATTTT. Looking up the rest from reference TRBV2 and TRBJ1-5 gives the full variable domain: EPEVTQTPSHQVTQMGQEVILRCVPISNHLYFYWYRQILGQKVEFLVSFYNNEISEKSEIFDDQFSVERPDGSNFTLKIRSTKLEDSAMYFCASNMGSLKPQHFGDGTRLSIL.

This clonotype is medium-sized (0.01 to 0.1%) in the sample. The chain combines TRBV5-1 with TRBJ1-6, with 9 bases that match TRBD1. The junction had 2 bases not matched to a gene; V was cut back by 3 bases and J by 7 bases. The CDR3 contains 14 residues. In germline, CDR1 is SGHRS, CDR2 YFSETQ. CDR3 sequence reads: CASSWTGENSPLHF. CDR3 sequence (DNA): TGCGCCAGCAGCTGGACAGGGGAAAATTCACCCCTCCACTTT.

This clonotype is medium-sized by share. The chain couples TRBV18 to TRBJ2-7; D is unclear. V gave up 3 bases and J gave up 0 bases, with 9 bases separating them. Germline CDR1 is KGHSH and CDR2 is LQKENI. The CDR3 spans 14 residues. CDR3 region: CASSPPSRSYEQYF. DNA of the CDR3: TGTGCCAGCTCACCCCCCTCTCGCTCCTACGAGCAGTACTTC. Supplemented by reference TRBV18 and TRBJ2-7, the full variable domain reads NAGVMQNPRHLVRRRGQEARLRCSPMKGHSHVYWYRQLPEEGLKFMVYLQKENIIDESGMPKERFSAEFPKEGPSILRIQQVVRGDSAAYFCASSPPSRSYEQYFGPGTRLTVT.

This clonotype is termed medium-sized. The chain recombines TRBV5-5 with TRBJ1-1, with a tentative D call TRBD1 (6 bases). The V gene's germline CDR1 is SGHKS and CDR2 YYEKEE (reference sequence). The CDR3 has 15 amino acids. Trimming stripped 3 bases from V and 7 bases from J, with 19 bases between. CDR3 nucleotide sequence: TGTGCCAGCAGCTCCGGGACAACCACCGGCGGTGAAGCTTTCTTT. Its protein is CASSSGTTTGGEAFF.

This clonotype was seen a few times. The chain uses TRBV11-2 and TRBJ2-2; D is perhaps TRBD2 (5 bases). Trimming left V 2 bases short and J 6 bases short, with 16 bases between. Per germline, CDR1 SGHAT and CDR2 FQNNGV. CDR3 length equals 16 residues. The CDR3 sequence: CASSLKVRGGAGELFF. The CDR3 DNA reads TGTGCCAGCAGCTTAAAAGTGAGAGGAGGTGCCGGGGAGCTGTTTTTT.

This clonotype is hyperexpanded (1% or more) within its sample. The CDR3: CASKPSGTDTQYF. The CDR3 DNA reads TGTGCCAGCAAACCTAGCGGCACAGATACGCAGTATTTT. The V gene is TRBV6-5, the J gene TRBJ2-3; D might be TRBD2 (6 bases). Looked up from germline, CDR1 is MNHEY and CDR2 is SVGAGI. Trimming cost V 7 bases and J 1 base, with 9 bases left between them. The CDR3 totals 13 residues.

Comment on this clonotype: This sequence may be a read error, since a much larger clone differs from it by one base. The chain employs TRBV20-1 and TRBJ2-1; 12 bases are shared with TRBD2. Losses at the gene ends were 6 bases for V and 7 bases for J; bases not matched to a gene: 7. This CDR3 is built from 14 residues. Germline V gene sequence: CDR1 DFQATT, CDR2 SNEGSKA (reference sequence). The CDR3 DNA is TGCAGTGCCACACTAGCGGGGGGCGGGAATGAGCAGTTCTTC. Amino acid sequence: CSATLAGGGNEQFF.

This clonotype was counted many times. This chain joins TRBV28 and TRBJ2-7, with a tentative D call TRBD2 (6 bases). Trimming removed 5 bases at V and 7 bases at J, with 15 bases between. Germline CDR1 reads MDHEN; CDR2 reads SYDVKM. The CDR3 length is 13 residues. CDR3 amino acids: CASSPREPREQYF. CDR3 nucleotide sequence: TGTGCCAGCAGTCCCCGGGAGCCAAGGGAGCAGTACTTC.

As to this clonotype: A clone one base away is much larger, so this may be a read error. The chain uses TRBV2 and TRBJ1-5; no clear D gene. In germline, CDR1 is SNHLY, CDR2 FYNNEI. The CDR3 totals 13 residues. With 7 bases removed from V and 12 bases from J, the gap between germline ends came to 19 bases. The CDR3 bases are TGTGCCAGCAATATGGGTAGCCTAAAGCGCCAGCATTTT. Amino acid sequence: CASNMGSLKRQHF.

This clonotype counts as medium-sized (0.01 to 0.1%). The gene calls are TRBV6-6 and TRBJ1-4; the D is unclear. Germline CDR1 and CDR2: MNHNY and SVGAGI (reference sequence). CDR3 length: 14 amino acids. V lost 0 bases and J lost 8, with 10 bases in between. As DNA, the CDR3 is TGTGCCAGCAGTTACTCAAGTGGAGGAGAAAAACTGTTTTTT. Its translation: CASSYSSGGEKLFF.

In its sample, this clonotype ranks as medium-sized (0.01 to 0.1%). The chain recombines TRBV10-3 with TRBJ2-3; 9 bases align to TRBD1. V lost 4 bases and J lost 4; bases outside the gene matches: 3. The CDR3 has 14 residues. Per the germline V gene, CDR1 is ENHRY and CDR2 is SYGVKD. The CDR3 DNA follows: TGTGCCATCAGTGGACAGGGGGTCGCAGATACGCAGTATTTT. Its protein product is CAISGQGVADTQYF.